The source of this T cell receptor (beta chain) is a study of blood T cell repertoires in COVID-19. Study-level information: Some COVID-19 samples were acute and others convalescent; all came from the United States, Italy and Spain. PBMCs, B-cell-depleted T cells, or T cells provided the cDNA or gDNA that made up the material.

Authors' methods: The authors estimated nucleated cell counts from reference gene primer amplification. Sequencing used immunoSEQ multiplex PCR; TCRdb keeps in-frame clones, though not all of them. V and J calls and clone size follow that table, whereas D and trimming were derived from the DNA. The sample records under 60,000 clones, approximately 80% being singletons. CDR1 and CDR2 (germline): SGHDN, FVKESK. The CDR3 has 13 amino acids. V was clipped by 0 bases and J by 15 bases; unmatched bases: 6. The J gene is TRBJ2-1, the V gene TRBV14, with 9 positions matching TRBD2. Material: peripheral blood. This TCR came from a human donor with active or convalescent COVID-19. The donor label of this sample is uncertain. CDR3 sequence reads: CASSQDRGLARFF. CDR3 DNA sequence: TGTGCCAGCAGCCAAGATCGAGGACTAGCGCGGTTCTTC. The full variable domain, with the rest looked up from reference TRBV14 and TRBJ2-1, is EAGVTQFPSHSVIEKGQTVTLRCDPISGHDNLYWYRRVMGKEIKFLLHFVKESKQDESGMPNNRFLAERTGGTYSTLKVQPAELEDSGVYFCASSQDRGLARFFGPGTRLTVL.